This TCR beta chain was recovered during a study of CD8 T cells in ankylosing spondylitis. Broader study findings: Reportedly, matched ankylosing spondylitis synovial fluid was significantly enriched for disease-linked clones. Characteristic of ankylosing spondylitis blood, it appeared, was a TCR beta motif comprising roughly eight highly homologous variants.

Trimming took 8 bases from V and 4 from J; bases not matched to a gene: 7. The CDR3 length is 14 residues. TCRdb itself ran the 5' RACE reads through MiXCR, one entry per CDR3 protein. The sample has 700,000 or so distinct CDR3 sequences, 15% to 20% seen once; the top ten hold about 19%. With regard to this clonotype: Its antigen remains unknown.

The sequenced sample was blood, either unsorted or a sorted T cell fraction (not recorded which). The J gene is TRBJ1-1, the V gene TRBV12-3 or TRBV12-4, with 10 bases aligning to TRBD1. The receptor was isolated from a male donor with ankylosing spondylitis. Here the CDR3 reads CASRTTGGLTEAFF. DNA for the CDR3: TGTGCCAGCCGAACGACAGGGGGCCTCACTGAAGCTTTCTTT.